The 3 T cell receptor beta chains given below trace back to one sample, sequenced in a study of read filtering for tumor transcriptome and immune sequencing. This library used around 400 ng RNA and molecular barcoded adaptors spanning alpha/delta and beta/gamma chains. Using its own MiXCR run on the reads, TCRdb lists one record per CDR3 protein. The sample lists around 140,000 distinct CDR3 sequences, about 13% occurring once. Sequencing was performed on a population of CD138-negative cells sorted from bone marrow. The source of these receptors is a donor at least 40 years old with multiple myeloma.

This clonotype was observed at least ten times. The gene calls are TRBV24-1 and TRBJ1-5; 9 bases match TRBD1. The J segment lost 6 bases and the V segment lost 4 bases, leaving 6 bases of the junction unmatched. CDR1 KGHDR and CDR2 SFDVKD come from the germline V gene. CDR3 length: 15 amino acids. DNA for the CDR3: TGTGCCACCAGTGACTCGGACAGGGGCAGTCAGCCCCAGCATTTT. Protein product: CATSDSDRGSQPQHF.

As to this clonotype: It may be a read error: a sequence one base away is much more abundant. The chain carries TRBV20-1 and TRBJ2-3, with D maybe TRBD1 (5 bases). The better agreement between TRBJ1-5 and the DNA end casts doubt on the J call. CDR1 and CDR2 from the germline V gene are DFQATT and SNEGSKA (reference sequence). CDR3 length: 13 amino acids. CDR3 DNA sequence: TGCAGTGCCGTGGGGCAGGGACTGGATACGCAGCATTTT. Translation: CSAVGQGLDTQHF.

This clonotype came up a few times. A much larger clone is a single base away; this may be a read error. The chain has TRBV9 and TRBJ1-1; 7 nucleotides match TRBD1. Germline CDR1 SGDLS, CDR2 YYNGEE. V trimming: 3 bases; J trimming: 1 base; junction bases outside the gene matches: 3. The CDR3 runs to 14 residues. The CDR3 here is CASSANRGNTEAFF. The DNA for the CDR3 is TGTGCCAGCAGCGCCAACAGGGGGAACACTGAAGCTTTCTTT.